The clone carrying this T cell receptor (beta chain) occurred many times. Its cognate antigen is unknown. Per germline, CDR1 SGHDT and CDR2 YYEEEE. Trimming stripped 2 bases from V and 0 bases from J, with 18 bases between. The CDR3 length is 18 residues. This sample stems from a study of CD8 T cells in ankylosing spondylitis. MiXCR, applied by TCRdb to the 5' RACE reads, yields one record per CDR3 protein. The repertoire consists of approximately 500,000 distinct CDR3 sequences, with about 12% occurring once and the leading ten covering 6.8%. The study's findings and limits: Matched ankylosing spondylitis synovial fluid reportedly showed significant enrichment of disease-linked clones. Existing reports had already noted some motif variants in reactive arthritis synovial fluid and blood. Within peripheral blood, clones linked to disease were CD8+ and relatively rare. Ankylosing spondylitis blood appeared to be characterized by a TCR beta motif of about eight highly homologous variants.

The sample consisted of blood, either unsorted or a sorted T cell fraction (not recorded which). This rearrangement joins TRBV5-6 to TRBJ1-5; D is possibly TRBD1 (6 bases). This clonotype was obtained from a male donor with ankylosing spondylitis. The CDR3 sequence: CASSLFRWGTPSNQPQHF. The CDR3 nucleotides read TGTGCCAGCAGCTTATTTAGATGGGGGACACCTAGCAATCAGCCCCAGCATTTT.